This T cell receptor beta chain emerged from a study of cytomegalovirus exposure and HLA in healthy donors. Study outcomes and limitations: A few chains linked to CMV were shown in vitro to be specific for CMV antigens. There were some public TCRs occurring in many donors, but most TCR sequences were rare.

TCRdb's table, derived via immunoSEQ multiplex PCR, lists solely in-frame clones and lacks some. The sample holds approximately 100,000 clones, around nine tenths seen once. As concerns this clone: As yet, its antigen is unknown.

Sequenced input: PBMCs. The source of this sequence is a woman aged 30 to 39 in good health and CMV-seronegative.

The CDR3 reads CASSWGTSENTDTQYF. The CDR3 coding sequence is TGCGCCAGCAGCTGGGGGACTAGCGAGAACACAGATACGCAGTATTTT. This chain links TRBV5-1 with TRBJ2-3; TRBD2 aligns across 10 bases. Germline V gene sequence: CDR1 SGHRS, CDR2 YFSETQ. The CDR3 has 16 amino acids. With V trimmed by 3 bases and J by 2 bases, 6 bases remained unmatched.